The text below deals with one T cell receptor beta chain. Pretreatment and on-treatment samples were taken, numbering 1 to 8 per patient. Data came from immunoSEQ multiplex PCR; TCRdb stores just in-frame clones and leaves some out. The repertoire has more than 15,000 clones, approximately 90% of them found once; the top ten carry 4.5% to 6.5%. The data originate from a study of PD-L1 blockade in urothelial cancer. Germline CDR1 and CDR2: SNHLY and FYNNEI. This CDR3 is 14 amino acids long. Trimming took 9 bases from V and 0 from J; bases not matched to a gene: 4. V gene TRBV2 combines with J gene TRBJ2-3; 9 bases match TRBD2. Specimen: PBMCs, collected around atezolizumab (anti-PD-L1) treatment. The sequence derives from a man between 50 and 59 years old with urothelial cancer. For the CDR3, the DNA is TGTGCCAGTTACCTAGCGGGAAGCACAGATACGCAGTATTTT. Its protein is CASYLAGSTDTQYF.